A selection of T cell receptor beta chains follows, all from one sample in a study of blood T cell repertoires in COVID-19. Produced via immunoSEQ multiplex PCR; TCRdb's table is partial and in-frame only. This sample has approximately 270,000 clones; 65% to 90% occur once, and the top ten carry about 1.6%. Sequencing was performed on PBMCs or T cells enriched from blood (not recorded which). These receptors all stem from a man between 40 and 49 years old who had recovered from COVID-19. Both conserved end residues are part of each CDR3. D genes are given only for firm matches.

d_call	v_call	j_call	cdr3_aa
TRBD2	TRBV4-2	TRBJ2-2	CASKTSGTNTGELFF
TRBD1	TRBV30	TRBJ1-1	CAWSADRMNTEAFF
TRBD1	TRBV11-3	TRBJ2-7	CASSSRTGQGEQYF
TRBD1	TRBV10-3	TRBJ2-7	CAISGPGQGFNEQYF
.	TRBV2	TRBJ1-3	CASSASSGNTIYF
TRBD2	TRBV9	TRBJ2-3	CASSVAGGPPDTQYF
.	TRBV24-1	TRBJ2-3	CATAGRFRDTQYF
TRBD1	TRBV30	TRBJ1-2	CAWSSDRGGGYTF
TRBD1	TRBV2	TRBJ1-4	CASSYPGQANEKLFF
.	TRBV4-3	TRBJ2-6	CASSITDGANVLTF
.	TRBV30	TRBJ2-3	CAWSVLSTDTQYF
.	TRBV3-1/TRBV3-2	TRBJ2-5	CASSSYRGGGETQYF
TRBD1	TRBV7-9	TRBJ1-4	CASSSGTDNEKLFF
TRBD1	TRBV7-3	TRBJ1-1	CASRPTGFDTEAFF
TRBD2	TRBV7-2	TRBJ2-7	CASSLLAGADSEQYF
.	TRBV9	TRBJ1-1	CASSPRIGENTEAFF
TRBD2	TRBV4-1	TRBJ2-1	CASSPILAGGNNEQFF
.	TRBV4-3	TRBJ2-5	CASSQDAGYETQYF
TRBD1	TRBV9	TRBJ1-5	CASSYRDSFDQPQHF
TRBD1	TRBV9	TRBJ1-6	CASTGQGYNSPLHF
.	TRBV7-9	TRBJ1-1	CAGQSVRVRGTEAFF
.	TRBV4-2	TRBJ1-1	CASSRRRSGESEAFF
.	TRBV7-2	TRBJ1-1	CASSLAQGWTEAFF
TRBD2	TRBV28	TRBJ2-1	CASNGRPTSNEQFF
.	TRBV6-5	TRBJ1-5	CASRAGLGGNQPQHF
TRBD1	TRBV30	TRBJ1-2	CAWSPGGVYGYTF
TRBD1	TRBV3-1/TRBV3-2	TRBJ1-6	CASSADRDISPLHF
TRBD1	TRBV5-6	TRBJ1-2	CASTRQGFGGAGGYTF
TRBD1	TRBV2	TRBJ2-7	CASRGTGGYEQYF
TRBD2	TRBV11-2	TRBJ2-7	CASSVGLALSYEQYF
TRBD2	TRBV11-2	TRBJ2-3	CASSPGLAGGKTDTQYF
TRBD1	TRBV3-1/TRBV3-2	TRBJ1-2	CASSQGDSLTKYTF
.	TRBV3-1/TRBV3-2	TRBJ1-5	CASSPDLSDRPQHF
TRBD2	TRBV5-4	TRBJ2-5	CASSSARSGGEETQYF
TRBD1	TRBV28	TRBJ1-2	CASTIGSGTGFGYTF
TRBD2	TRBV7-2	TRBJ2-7	CASSLAVASGVEQYF
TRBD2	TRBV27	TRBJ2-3	CASSSGLAGDFSSTDTQYF
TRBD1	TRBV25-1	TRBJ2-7	CASSDTGTGTYEQYF
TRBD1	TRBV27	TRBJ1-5	CASSPGTGDNQPQHF
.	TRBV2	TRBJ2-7	CASSEGRFYEQYF
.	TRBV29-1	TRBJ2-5	CSVEVTRALKETQYF
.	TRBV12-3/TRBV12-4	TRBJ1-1	CASRRTMNTEAFF
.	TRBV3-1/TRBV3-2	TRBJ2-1	CASSQALRTSYNEQFF
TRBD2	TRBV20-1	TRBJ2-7	CSASLAGGEQYF
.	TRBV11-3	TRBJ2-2	CASSLLGAGELFF
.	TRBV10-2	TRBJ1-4	CASRLLLSDEKLFF
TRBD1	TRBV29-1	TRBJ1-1	CSVTKGTGGTEAFF
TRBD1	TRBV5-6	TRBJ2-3	CASSPMGQVNTDTQYF
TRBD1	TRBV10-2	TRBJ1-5	CATTDRRNQPQHF
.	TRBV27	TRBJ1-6	CACQGSYNSPLHF
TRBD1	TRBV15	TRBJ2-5	CAISRGRRETQYF
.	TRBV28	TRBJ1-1	CASRDITEAFF
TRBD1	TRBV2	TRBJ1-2	CASRRDSQPGGGYTF
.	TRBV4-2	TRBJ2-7	CASSQDGLGGAYEQYF
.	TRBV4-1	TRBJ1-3	CASSLGGVGNTIYF
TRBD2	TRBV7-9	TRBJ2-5	CASSQTLAGDQETQYF
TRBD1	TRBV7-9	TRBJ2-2	CASSLGGTGTTGELFF